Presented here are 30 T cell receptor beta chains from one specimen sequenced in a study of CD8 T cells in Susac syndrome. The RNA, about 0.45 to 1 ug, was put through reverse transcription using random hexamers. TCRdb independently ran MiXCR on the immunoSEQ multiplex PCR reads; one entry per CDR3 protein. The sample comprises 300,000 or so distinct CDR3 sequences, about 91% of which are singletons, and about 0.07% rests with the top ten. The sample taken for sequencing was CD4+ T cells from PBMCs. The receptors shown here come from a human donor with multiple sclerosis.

CDR3 in amino acids: CAIRDRTDNTEAFF. DNA of the CDR3: TGTGCCATCAGGGATAGGACAGATAACACTGAAGCTTTCTTT. The chain couples TRBV10-3 to TRBJ1-1, with D tentatively TRBD1 (6 bases). The CDR3 totals 14 residues. CDR1 ENHRY and CDR2 SYGVKD come from the germline V gene. The ends were cut back, 6 bases at V and 2 bases at J, with 13 bases in the middle.

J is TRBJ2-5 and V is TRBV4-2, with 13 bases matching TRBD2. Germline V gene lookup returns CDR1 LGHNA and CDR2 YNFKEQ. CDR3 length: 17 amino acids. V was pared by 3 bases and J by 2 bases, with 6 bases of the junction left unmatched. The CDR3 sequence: CASSHGLAGAIQETQYF. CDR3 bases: TGTGCCAGCAGCCACGGACTAGCGGGAGCGATTCAAGAGACCCAGTACTTC.

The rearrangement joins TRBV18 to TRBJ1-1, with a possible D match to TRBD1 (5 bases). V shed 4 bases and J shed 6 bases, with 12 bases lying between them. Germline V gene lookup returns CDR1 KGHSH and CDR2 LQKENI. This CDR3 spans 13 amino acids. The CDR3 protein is CASSRDGAAEAFF. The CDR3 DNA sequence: TGTGCCAGCTCACGTGACGGGGCCGCTGAAGCTTTCTTT.

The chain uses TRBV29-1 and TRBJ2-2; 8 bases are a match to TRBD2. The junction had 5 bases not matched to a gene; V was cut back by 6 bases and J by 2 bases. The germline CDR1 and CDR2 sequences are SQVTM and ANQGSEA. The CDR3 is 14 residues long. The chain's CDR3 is CSVLTSGNTGELFF. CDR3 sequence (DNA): TGCAGCGTACTAACTAGCGGTAACACCGGGGAGCTGTTTTTT.

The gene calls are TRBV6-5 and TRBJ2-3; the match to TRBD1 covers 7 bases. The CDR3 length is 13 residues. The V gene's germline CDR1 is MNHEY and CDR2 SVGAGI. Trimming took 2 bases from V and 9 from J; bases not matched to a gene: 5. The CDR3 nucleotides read TGTGCCAGCAGTTACAGTTGGGACAGAACGCAGTATTTT. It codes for CASSYSWDRTQYF.

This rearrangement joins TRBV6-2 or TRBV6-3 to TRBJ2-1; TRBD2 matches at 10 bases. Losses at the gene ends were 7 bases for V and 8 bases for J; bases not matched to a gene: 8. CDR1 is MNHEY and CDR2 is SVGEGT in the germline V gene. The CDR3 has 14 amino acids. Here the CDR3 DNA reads TGTGCCAGCATTCGCCTAGCGGGGGAGTATGAGCAGTTCTTC. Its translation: CASIRLAGEYEQFF.

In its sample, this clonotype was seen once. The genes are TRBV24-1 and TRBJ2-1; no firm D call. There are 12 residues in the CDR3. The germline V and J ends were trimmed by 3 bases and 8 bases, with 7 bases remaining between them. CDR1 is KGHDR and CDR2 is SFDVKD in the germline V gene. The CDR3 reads CATSDLIDEQFF. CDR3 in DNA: TGTGCCACCAGTGATCTCATAGATGAGCAGTTCTTC.

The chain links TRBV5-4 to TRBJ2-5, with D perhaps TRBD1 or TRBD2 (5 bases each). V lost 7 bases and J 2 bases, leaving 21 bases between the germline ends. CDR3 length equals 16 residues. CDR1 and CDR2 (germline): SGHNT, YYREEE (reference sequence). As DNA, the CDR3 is TGTGCCAGCTCCCCCGGTGGGGCGCGAGGGCAAGAGACCCAGTACTTC. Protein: CASSPGGARGQETQYF.

For the CDR3, the DNA is TGCGCCAGCAGCCAAGATAGTTTGGGCCCCCCTAGACGCTACTACGAGCAGTACTTC. This gives the protein CASSQDSLGPPRRYYEQYF. The chain is built from TRBV4-1 and TRBJ2-7, with D unclear. Trimming left V 0 bases short and J 3 bases short, with 24 bases between. Germline lookup yields CDR1 MGHRA and CDR2 YSYEKL. The CDR3 spans 19 residues.

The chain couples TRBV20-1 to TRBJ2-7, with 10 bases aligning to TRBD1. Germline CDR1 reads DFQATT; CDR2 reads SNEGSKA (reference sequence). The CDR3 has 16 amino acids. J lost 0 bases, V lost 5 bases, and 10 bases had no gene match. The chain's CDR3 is CSAGTGTGVFSYEQYF. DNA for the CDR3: TGCAGTGCTGGAACCGGGACAGGGGTTTTCTCCTACGAGCAGTACTTC.

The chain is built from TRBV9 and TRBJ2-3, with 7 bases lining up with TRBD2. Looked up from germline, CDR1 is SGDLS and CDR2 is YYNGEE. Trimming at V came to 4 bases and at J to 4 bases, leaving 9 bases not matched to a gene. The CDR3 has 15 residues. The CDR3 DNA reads TGTGCCAGCAGCCCTTCCCGGGGAGGGGCAGATACGCAGTATTTT. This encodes CASSPSRGGADTQYF. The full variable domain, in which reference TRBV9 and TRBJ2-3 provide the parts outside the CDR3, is DSGVTQTPKHLITATGQRVTLRCSPRSGDLSVYWYQQSLDQGLQFLIQYYNGEERAKGNILERFSAQQFPDLHSELNLSSLELGDSALYFCASSPSRGGADTQYFGPGTRLTVL.

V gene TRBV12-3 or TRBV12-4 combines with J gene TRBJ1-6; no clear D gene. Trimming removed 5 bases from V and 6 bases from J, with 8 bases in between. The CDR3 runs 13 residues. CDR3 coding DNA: TGTGCCAGCAGTCACGAGATTAATTCACCCCTCCACTTT. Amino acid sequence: CASSHEINSPLHF.

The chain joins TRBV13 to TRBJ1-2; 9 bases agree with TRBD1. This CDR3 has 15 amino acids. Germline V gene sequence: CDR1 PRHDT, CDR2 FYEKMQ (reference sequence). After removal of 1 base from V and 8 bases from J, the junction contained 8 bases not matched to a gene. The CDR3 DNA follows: TGTGCCAGCAGCTTAGTGGCCGGGACAGGGAGCGGCTACACCTTC. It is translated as CASSLVAGTGSGYTF.

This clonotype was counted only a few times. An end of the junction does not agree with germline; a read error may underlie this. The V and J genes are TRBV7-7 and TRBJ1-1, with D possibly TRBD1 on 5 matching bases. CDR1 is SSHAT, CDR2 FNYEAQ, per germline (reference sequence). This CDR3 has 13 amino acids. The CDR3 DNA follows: TGTGCTAGCAGCTTAGGAAGGGGAGCTGAAGCTTTCTTT. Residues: CASSLGRGAEAFF.

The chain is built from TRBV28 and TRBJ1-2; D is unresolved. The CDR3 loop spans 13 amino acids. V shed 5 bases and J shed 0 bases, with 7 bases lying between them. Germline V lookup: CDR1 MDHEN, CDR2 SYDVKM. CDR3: CASSKQANYGYTF. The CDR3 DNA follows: TGTGCCAGCAGTAAACAAGCTAACTATGGCTACACCTTC.

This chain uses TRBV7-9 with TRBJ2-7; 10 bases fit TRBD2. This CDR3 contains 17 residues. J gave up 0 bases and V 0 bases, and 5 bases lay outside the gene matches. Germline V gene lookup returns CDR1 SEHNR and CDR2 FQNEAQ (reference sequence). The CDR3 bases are TGTGCCAGCAGCTTAGCGCTACAGCGGGAGGGCTCCTACGAGCAGTACTTC. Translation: CASSLALQREGSYEQYF.

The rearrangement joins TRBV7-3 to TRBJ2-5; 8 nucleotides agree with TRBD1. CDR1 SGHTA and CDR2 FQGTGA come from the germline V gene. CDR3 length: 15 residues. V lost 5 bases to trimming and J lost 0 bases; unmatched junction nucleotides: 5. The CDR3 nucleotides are TGTGCCAGCAGCCCGAGGACAGGGTACCAAGAGACCCAGTACTTC. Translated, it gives CASSPRTGYQETQYF.

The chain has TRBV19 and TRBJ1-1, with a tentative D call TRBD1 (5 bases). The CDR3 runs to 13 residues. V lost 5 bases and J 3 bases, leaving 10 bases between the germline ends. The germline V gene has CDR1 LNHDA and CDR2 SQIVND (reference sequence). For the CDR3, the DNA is TGTGCCAGTAGTCCCCGGGGGGACACTGAAGCTTTCTTT. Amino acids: CASSPRGDTEAFF.

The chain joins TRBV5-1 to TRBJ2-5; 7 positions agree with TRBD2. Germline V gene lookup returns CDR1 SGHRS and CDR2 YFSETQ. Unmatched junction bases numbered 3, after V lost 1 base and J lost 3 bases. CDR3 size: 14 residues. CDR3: CASSLRLAEETQYF. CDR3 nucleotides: TGCGCCAGCAGCTTGCGCCTAGCGGAAGAGACCCAGTACTTC.

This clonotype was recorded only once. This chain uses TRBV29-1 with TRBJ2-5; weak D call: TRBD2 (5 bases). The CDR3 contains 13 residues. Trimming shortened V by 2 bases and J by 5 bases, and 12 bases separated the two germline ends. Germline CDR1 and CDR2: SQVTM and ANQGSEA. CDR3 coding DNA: TGCAGCGTTGAATTGAGGGTGGACGAGACCCAGTACTTC. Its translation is CSVELRVDETQYF.

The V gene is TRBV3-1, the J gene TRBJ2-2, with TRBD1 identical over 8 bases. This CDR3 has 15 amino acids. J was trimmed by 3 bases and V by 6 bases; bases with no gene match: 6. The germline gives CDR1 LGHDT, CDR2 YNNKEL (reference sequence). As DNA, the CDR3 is TGTGCCAGCAGTCCTCCGGGACAGGACACCGGGGAGCTGTTTTTT. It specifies CASSPPGQDTGELFF.

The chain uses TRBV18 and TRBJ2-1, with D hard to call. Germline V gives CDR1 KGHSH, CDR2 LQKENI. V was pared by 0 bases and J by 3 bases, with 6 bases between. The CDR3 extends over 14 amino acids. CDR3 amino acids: CASSPPPIYNEQFF. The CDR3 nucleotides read TGTGCCAGCTCACCACCACCCATCTACAATGAGCAGTTCTTC.

CDR3 sequence (DNA): TGTGCCAGCAGCCAACAGGGAGGCAAAAAACTGTTTTTT. This gives the protein CASSQQGGKKLFF. The chain couples TRBV3-1 to TRBJ1-4; D may be TRBD1 (5 bases). Germline V gene data show CDR1 as LGHDT and CDR2 as YNNKEL (reference sequence). The germline V and J ends were trimmed by 2 bases and 9 bases, with 10 bases remaining between them. The CDR3 length is 13 residues.

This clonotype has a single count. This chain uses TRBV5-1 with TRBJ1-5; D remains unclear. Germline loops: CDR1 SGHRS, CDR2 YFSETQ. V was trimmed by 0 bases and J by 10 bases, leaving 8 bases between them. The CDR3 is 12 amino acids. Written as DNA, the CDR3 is TGCGCCAGCAGCTTGGCGCCGGACCCCCAGCATTTT. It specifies CASSLAPDPQHF.

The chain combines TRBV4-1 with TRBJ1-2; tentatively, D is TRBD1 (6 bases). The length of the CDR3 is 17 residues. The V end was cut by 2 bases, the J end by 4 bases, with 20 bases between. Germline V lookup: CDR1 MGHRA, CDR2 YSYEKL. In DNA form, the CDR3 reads TGCGCCAGCAGCCAAACTCCTAGGGACATCTCCATCTATGGCTACACCTTC. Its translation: CASSQTPRDISIYGYTF.

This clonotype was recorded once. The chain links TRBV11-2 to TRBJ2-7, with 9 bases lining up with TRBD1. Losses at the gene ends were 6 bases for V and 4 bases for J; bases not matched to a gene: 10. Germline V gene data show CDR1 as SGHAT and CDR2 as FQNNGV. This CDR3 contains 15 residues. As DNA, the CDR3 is TGTGCCAGCAGTTCTACAGGGGGCGCGGGTTACGAGCAGTACTTC. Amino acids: CASSSTGGAGYEQYF.

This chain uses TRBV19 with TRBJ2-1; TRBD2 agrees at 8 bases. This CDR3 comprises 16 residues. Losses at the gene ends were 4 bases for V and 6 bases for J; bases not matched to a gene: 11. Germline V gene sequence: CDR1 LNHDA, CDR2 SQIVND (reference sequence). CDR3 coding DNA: TGTGCCAGTAGTAAGGTAGCGGGGATCTGGGTCAATGAGCAGTTCTTC. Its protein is CASSKVAGIWVNEQFF.

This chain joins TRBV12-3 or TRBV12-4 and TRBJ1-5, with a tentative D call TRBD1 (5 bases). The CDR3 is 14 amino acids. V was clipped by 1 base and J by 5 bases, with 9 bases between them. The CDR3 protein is CASSLEAGYQPQHF. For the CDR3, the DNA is TGTGCCAGCAGTTTAGAGGCAGGGTATCAGCCCCAGCATTTT.

The CDR3, as DNA: TGTGCCACCAGCATAGGGCTAGCGTCAGATACGCAGTATTTT. This translates into CATSIGLASDTQYF. The chain links TRBV15 to TRBJ2-3, with D possibly TRBD2 on 6 matching bases. The germline V gene has CDR1 LNHNV and CDR2 YYDKDF (reference sequence). Trimming pared 4 bases from V and 4 bases from J, leaving 12 bases between. CDR3 length equals 14 residues.

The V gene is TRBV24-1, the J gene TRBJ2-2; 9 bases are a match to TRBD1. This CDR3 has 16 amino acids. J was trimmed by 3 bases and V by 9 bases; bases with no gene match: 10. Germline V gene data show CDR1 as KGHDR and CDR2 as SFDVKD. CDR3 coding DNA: TGTGCCACCCGCGCCGGGACAGGGAGGGACACCGGGGAGCTGTTTTTT. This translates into CATRAGTGRDTGELFF.